Sequencing of this TCR beta chain was carried out in a study of blood T cells in healthy people across ages. A remark on this clonotype: The antigen remains unidentified.

Study results and limitations: With unsorted PBMCs, a conclusive comparison of naive versus antigen-experienced cells was not possible.

V dropped 2 bases and J dropped 0 bases, with 14 bases sitting between them. The CDR3 loop spans 16 amino acids. A sample-barcoded 5' primer and a J-beta primer mix were used in a second PCR of roughly 6 to 11 cycles. Each cDNA molecule received a tag from a template-switch adaptor that had 12 random nucleotides. TCRdb processed the 5' RACE reads anew with MiXCR; each CDR3 protein has one entry. The sample has under 950,000 distinct CDR3 sequences; about 20% are singletons. Sequencing was carried out using blood. This clonotype was obtained from a man in his 70s in good health. J is TRBJ2-7 and V is TRBV12-3 or TRBV12-4; a possible D gene is TRBD2 (5 bases). CDR3 in DNA: TGTGCCAGCAGTTTACGGGGAAGTACTCGCTCCTACGAGCAGTACTTC. It specifies CASSLRGSTRSYEQYF.